These T cell receptor beta chains were read from a single sample in a study of blood T cell repertoires in COVID-19. Profiling relied on immunoSEQ multiplex PCR, and the TCRdb table lists in-frame clones only, not all of them. The sample holds about 210,000 clones; under 90% are singletons and the top ten take roughly 2.5%. Sequencing was carried out using peripheral blood. These receptors all come from a woman in her forties with active or convalescent COVID-19. Each CDR3 is given with its conserved first and last residue. Fields, in order: J gene, clone size, CDR3 length, D gene, V gene, CDR3 DNA, CDR3 protein. The D gene is left open where the match is weak. Size values are once, few and many counts, or a class for expanded clones, and some rows have none.

>TRBJ1-2|NA|15|TRBD1|TRBV19
TGTGCCAGTAAGGCCGGGACAGGGGCGGCGGATGGCTACACCTTC
CASKAGTGAADGYTF
>TRBJ2-3|NA|15|NA|TRBV5-4
TGTGCCAGCAGCTTGGAGCAGGGGAATTCAGATACGCAGTATTTT
CASSLEQGNSDTQYF
>TRBJ2-2|NA|17|NA|TRBV7-2
TGTGCCAGCAGCCTATTACCATCGGGAACGAACACCGGGGAGCTGTTTTTT
CASSLLPSGTNTGELFF
>TRBJ2-7|NA|14|NA|TRBV7-7
TGTGCTAGCAGCCAATTTCGGGGTTCCTACGAGCAGTACTTC
CASSQFRGSYEQYF
>TRBJ1-5|NA|16|TRBD1|TRBV15
TGTGCCACCAGCCAGAGGGGGCGGTATAGCAATCAGCCCCAGCATTTT
CATSQRGRYSNQPQHF
>TRBJ1-6|NA|16|NA|TRBV2
TGTGCCAGCAGTGGTCGCGAGGTCCTTAATAATTCACCCCTCCACTTT
CASSGREVLNNSPLHF
>TRBJ1-1|NA|15|NA|TRBV19
TGTGCCAGTAGTATTTTATGGCAGTCGAACACTGAAGCTTTCTTT
CASSILWQSNTEAFF
>TRBJ1-6|NA|18|TRBD1|TRBV7-8
TGTGCCAGCAGATTTTCGGAGGGGACAGCTACCTATAATTCACCCCTCCACTTT
CASRFSEGTATYNSPLHF
>TRBJ2-5|NA|15|NA|TRBV27
TGTGCCAGCGGCCTTCCGGGACATCCTCAAGAGACCCAGTACTTC
CASGLPGHPQETQYF
>TRBJ2-7|once|15|NA|TRBV5-4
TGTGCCAGCAGCTTGGGGGCAGGGGATCTCTACGAGCAGTACTTC
CASSLGAGDLYEQYF
>TRBJ1-4|NA|16|TRBD1|TRBV4-1
TGCGCCAGCAGCCAAGGGGACAGGTGGTCTAATGAAAAACTGTTTTTT
CASSQGDRWSNEKLFF
>TRBJ2-7|NA|13|TRBD1|TRBV29-1
TGCAGCGCCGAGGGGACAGCCTCCTACGAGCAGTACTTC
CSAEGTASYEQYF
>TRBJ1-2|NA|14|TRBD1|TRBV9
TGTGCCAGCAGCGAGACCGACAGGGCCTATGGCTACACCTTC
CASSETDRAYGYTF
>TRBJ1-1|NA|14|NA|TRBV19
TGTGCCAGTAGTATAGGAGCGGTGAACACTGAAGCTTTCTTT
CASSIGAVNTEAFF
>TRBJ1-2|NA|16|NA|TRBV6-5
TGTGCCAGCAGTTCCTCGGGGCAGGGTGCTACCTATGGCTACACCTTC
CASSSSGQGATYGYTF
>TRBJ1-2|NA|14|NA|TRBV5-4
TGTGCCAGCAGCCCGGACCGGGGTAACTATGGCTACACCTTC
CASSPDRGNYGYTF
>TRBJ2-3|NA|15|TRBD2|TRBV7-2
TGTGCCAGCAGCTCAGCGGGGCCGCGGACAGATACGCAGTATTTT
CASSSAGPRTDTQYF
>TRBJ2-5|NA|13|TRBD1|TRBV23-1
TGCGCCAGCAGTTGGGACAGAAAAGAGACCCAGTACTTC
CASSWDRKETQYF
>TRBJ2-1|NA|15|TRBD2|TRBV10-3
TGTGCCATCCGCTCGGGGGGGAGCTCCTACAATGAGCAGTTCTTC
CAIRSGGSSYNEQFF
>TRBJ2-5|NA|18|TRBD2|TRBV24-1
TGTGCCACCAGTGATTCAAGACTAGCGGGAGCTATTGAAGAGACCCAGTACTTC
CATSDSRLAGAIEETQYF